These 20 T cell receptor beta chains were all obtained from the same sample, sequenced in a study of blood T cell repertoires in COVID-19. Produced via immunoSEQ multiplex PCR; TCRdb's table is partial and in-frame only. The sample has around 85,000 clones; 86% are singletons. The material sequenced was peripheral blood. These TCRs come from a man aged 45-60 years with active COVID-19.

The J gene is TRBJ1-4, the V gene TRBV11-2; 7 bases map to TRBD1. CDR1 and CDR2 from the germline V gene are SGHAT and FQNNGV. V trimming: 4 bases; J trimming: 4 bases; junction bases outside the gene matches: 3. This CDR3 has 14 amino acids. Here the CDR3 reads CASSWTGSNEKLFF. CDR3 coding DNA: TGTGCCAGCAGCTGGACAGGCAGTAATGAAAAACTGTTTTTT. Filled out from reference TRBV11-2 and TRBJ1-4, the complete variable domain reads EAGVAQSPRYKIIEKRQSVAFWCNPISGHATLYWYQQILGQGPKLLIQFQNNGVVDDSQLPKDRFSAERLKGVDSTLKIQPAKLEDSAVYLCASSWTGSNEKLFFGSGTQLSVL.

This clone was detected only once. This chain joins TRBV7-6 and TRBJ2-2; tentatively, D is TRBD1 (5 bases). The CDR3 loop spans 16 amino acids. Between the trimmed V and J ends, which lost 5 bases and 0 bases, there was a span of 13 bases. Germline-derived CDR1 and CDR2 are SGHVS and FNYEAQ. CDR3 in amino acids: CASSPRKGPNTGELFF. CDR3 sequence (DNA): TGTGCCAGCAGCCCTAGGAAGGGGCCGAACACCGGGGAGCTGTTTTTT.

The V gene is TRBV19, the J gene TRBJ2-1, with 9 bases fitting TRBD2. Germline CDR1 is LNHDA and CDR2 is SQIVND (reference sequence). The CDR3 runs 18 residues. Trimming at V came to 3 bases and at J to 4 bases, leaving 13 bases not matched to a gene. The CDR3 DNA follows: TGTGCCAGTAGTATGCGCTCTAGGGCGGGAGGGGTTTACAATGAGCAGTTCTTC. Residues: CASSMRSRAGGVYNEQFF.

V is TRBV6-5 and J is TRBJ2-3, with D perhaps matching TRBD1 (5 bases). This CDR3 is built from 16 residues. V was pared by 4 bases and J by 6 bases, with 20 bases between. Germline loops: CDR1 MNHEY, CDR2 SVGAGI. CDR3 sequence reads: CASSSFPLRVGDTQYF. CDR3 DNA: TGTGCCAGCAGTTCTTTTCCTCTCAGGGTTGGGGATACGCAGTATTTT.

This chain links TRBV15 with TRBJ2-5; D uncertain. Trimming stripped 3 bases from V and 7 bases from J, with 21 bases between. Germline lookup yields CDR1 LNHNV and CDR2 YYDKDF (reference sequence). CDR3 length: 16 residues. CDR3 DNA: TGTGCCACCAGCAGCTCCTTCAGGCCAGTATTCTGGACCCAGTACTTC. This gives the protein CATSSSFRPVFWTQYF.

The V call is TRBV5-1, the J call TRBJ1-4, with D perhaps TRBD1 (5 bases). V lost 4 bases and J 6 bases, leaving 13 bases between the germline ends. This CDR3 spans 14 amino acids. Per germline, CDR1 SGHRS and CDR2 YFSETQ. The CDR3 is CASSADTWDEKLFF. In DNA form, the CDR3 reads TGCGCCAGCAGCGCGGACACCTGGGATGAAAAACTGTTTTTT. The full variable domain, with the rest looked up from reference TRBV5-1 and TRBJ1-4, is KAGVTQTPRYLIKTRGQQVTLSCSPISGHRSVSWYQQTPGQGLQFLFEYFSETQRNKGNFPGRFSGRQFSNSRSEMNVSTLELGDSALYLCASSADTWDEKLFFGSGTQLSVL.

This sequence joins TRBV27 and TRBJ2-7; possibly TRBD2 for D (6 bases). Germline V gene data show CDR1 as MNHEY and CDR2 as SMNVEV (reference sequence). Trimming pared 7 bases from V and 0 bases from J, leaving 16 bases between. The CDR3 sequence is 15 residues long. CDR3 nucleotide sequence: TGTGCCAGCAAGGGCCGGGGGATCTACTCCTACGAGCAGTACTTC. Amino acid sequence: CASKGRGIYSYEQYF.

This rearrangement joins TRBV15 to TRBJ2-2, with 10 bases identical to TRBD2. This CDR3 contains 17 residues. V shed 3 bases, J shed 2 bases, and the junction held 6 bases outside the gene matches. In germline, CDR1 is LNHNV, CDR2 YYDKDF (reference sequence). DNA for the CDR3: TGTGCCACCAGCAGGGGTAGCGGGAGGTCCAACACCGGGGAGCTGTTTTTT. Protein product: CATSRGSGRSNTGELFF.

The chain carries TRBV5-1 and TRBJ1-4, with TRBD1 identical over 7 bases. Looked up from germline, CDR1 is SGHRS and CDR2 is YFSETQ. The CDR3 runs 14 residues. Germline trimming cut 0 bases from V and 4 bases from J; bases unmatched to any gene: 0. The CDR3 is CASSLGDSNEKLFF. CDR3 sequence (DNA): TGCGCCAGCAGCTTGGGGGACAGTAATGAAAAACTGTTTTTT.

This clone appeared a few times. The chain is built from TRBV27 and TRBJ2-2; D is possibly TRBD1 (6 bases). This CDR3 has 13 amino acids. The ends were cut back, 7 bases at V and 0 bases at J, with 6 bases in the middle. In germline, CDR1 is MNHEY, CDR2 SMNVEV (reference sequence). The CDR3 DNA reads TGTGCCAGCACAGGGGCGAACACCGGGGAGCTGTTTTTT. Translating it yields CASTGANTGELFF.

This clone was seen only once. The chain uses TRBV28 and TRBJ2-5; TRBD1 might be the D (6 bases). Germline loops: CDR1 MDHEN, CDR2 SYDVKM. V gave up 6 bases and J gave up 5 bases, with 19 bases separating them. CDR3 length: 15 residues. As DNA, the CDR3 is TGTGCCAGCAGGGGGGCGGACAGCGGCTATGAGACCCAGTACTTC. It translates to CASRGADSGYETQYF.

The CDR3 coding sequence is TGTGCCAGTAGTGTACCGGGACAGGGATCCAAGACCCAGTACTTC. It codes for CASSVPGQGSKTQYF. The chain couples TRBV19 to TRBJ2-5; 9 bases map to TRBD1. The CDR3 sequence is 15 residues long. CDR1 LNHDA and CDR2 SQIVND come from the germline V gene (reference sequence). The junction had 10 bases not matched to a gene; V was cut back by 5 bases and J by 6 bases.

This clone was seen more than once but under ten times. The chain has TRBV30 and TRBJ1-1; possible D gene TRBD1, 6 bases. The CDR3 length is 13 residues. The germline gives CDR1 GTSNPN, CDR2 SVGIG (reference sequence). V shed 5 bases and J shed 2 bases, with 12 bases lying between them. CDR3 sequence: CAWGRQANTEAFF. The CDR3 region has the DNA TGTGCCTGGGGAAGACAGGCCAACACTGAAGCTTTCTTT.

This clone showed up just once. The V call is TRBV28, the J call TRBJ2-2; no reliable D call. Germline values: CDR1 MDHEN, CDR2 SYDVKM. CDR3 length: 13 amino acids. Trimming took 9 bases from V and 2 from J, leaving 10 bases between them. DNA of the CDR3: TGTGCCAGTGCGCAGGTTAACACCGGGGAGCTGTTTTTT. It yields the protein CASAQVNTGELFF.

V usage is TRBV24-1 and J usage is TRBJ1-1; the match to TRBD1 covers 7 bases. With V trimmed by 4 bases and J by 4 bases, 2 bases remained unmatched. Germline values: CDR1 KGHDR, CDR2 SFDVKD. CDR3 length equals 13 residues. The CDR3 region is CATSESGGTEAFF. The CDR3 DNA reads as TGTGCCACCAGTGAGTCAGGGGGCACTGAAGCTTTCTTT.

This chain connects TRBV24-1 to TRBJ2-7, with D perhaps TRBD1 (5 bases). Germline V lookup: CDR1 KGHDR, CDR2 SFDVKD. The CDR3 runs to 12 residues. V was cut by 3 bases and J by 3 bases, with 5 bases left in between. CDR3 region: CATSDDSYEQYF. In DNA form, the CDR3 reads TGTGCCACCAGTGATGACAGCTACGAGCAGTACTTC.

The gene calls are TRBV7-6 and TRBJ2-7; 9 nucleotides agree with TRBD1. The junction had 5 bases not matched to a gene; V was cut back by 0 bases and J by 5 bases. CDR3 length equals 15 residues. Per germline, CDR1 SGHVS and CDR2 FNYEAQ. The CDR3 is CASSLAGTGLDEQYF. DNA of the CDR3: TGTGCCAGCAGCTTAGCGGGGACAGGGCTCGACGAGCAGTACTTC.

The V and J genes are TRBV6-6 and TRBJ2-7, with 9 bases matching TRBD1. Germline trimming cut 8 bases from V and 7 bases from J; bases unmatched to any gene: 15. The CDR3 is 15 amino acids. Germline CDR1 and CDR2: MNHNY and SVGAGI (reference sequence). This CDR3 reads CASSTGGTGLGEQYF. For the CDR3, the DNA is TGTGCCAGCTCAACCGGAGGGACAGGGCTGGGAGAGCAGTACTTC.

In this sample, this clone turned up once. The gene calls are TRBV2 and TRBJ1-2, with 9 bases matching TRBD1. Germline V CDR1 and CDR2: SNHLY, FYNNEI. The trim removed 1 base at V and 7 bases at J, leaving 7 bases unmatched. The CDR3 loop spans 15 amino acids. CDR3 nucleotide sequence: TGTGCCAGCAGTGAAGATCCGGGACAGGGTCCTGGCTACACCTTC. Protein sequence: CASSEDPGQGPGYTF.

This chain joins TRBV7-3 and TRBJ2-1; 8 nucleotides match TRBD2. Germline V gene lookup returns CDR1 SGHTA and CDR2 FQGTGA. Trimming removed 5 bases from V and 0 bases from J; junction bases left unmatched: 3. This CDR3 has 15 residues. The CDR3 spells CASSPTSGSYNEQFF. The CDR3 DNA sequence: TGTGCCAGCAGCCCTACTAGCGGCTCCTACAATGAGCAGTTCTTC.